Each of the 28 T cell receptor beta chains below was sequenced from the same sample in a study of blood T cell repertoires in COVID-19. Sequencing was performed with immunoSEQ multiplex PCR; in TCRdb, only in-frame clones are kept and a portion is missing. This table has approximately 220,000 clones, 83% appearing once. The sequenced material came from PBMCs or T cells enriched from blood (not recorded which). The source is a woman in her forties or fifties who had been exposed to COVID-19.

The V gene is TRBV10-3, the J gene TRBJ2-7, with 8 bases matching TRBD1. The CDR3 has 16 amino acids. Trimming took 0 bases from V and 3 from J; bases not matched to a gene: 7. The germline V gene encodes CDR1 ENHRY and CDR2 SYGVKD. The chain's CDR3 is CAISESGRGQGYEQYF. The CDR3 nucleotides are TGTGCCATCAGTGAGTCGGGCAGGGGGCAAGGCTACGAGCAGTACTTC.

The V call is TRBV18, the J call TRBJ1-5, with 9 bases that match TRBD1. The CDR3 is 15 amino acids. V trimming: 2 bases; J trimming: 7 bases; junction bases outside the gene matches: 6. Germline CDR1 KGHSH, CDR2 LQKENI. The chain's CDR3 is CASSPGTGGTQPQHF. As DNA, the CDR3 is TGTGCCAGCTCACCAGGAACAGGGGGCACACAGCCCCAGCATTTT.

The chain carries TRBV6-2 or TRBV6-3 and TRBJ2-5; 7 nucleotides match TRBD1. This CDR3 comprises 15 residues. Per the germline V gene, CDR1 is MNHEY and CDR2 is SVGEGT. V shed 4 bases, J shed 5 bases, and the junction held 10 bases outside the gene matches. CDR3 nucleotide sequence: TGTGCCAGCAGTTTCACCGGGACAGCGAGGGAGACCCAGTACTTC. Protein product: CASSFTGTARETQYF.

This chain joins TRBV15 and TRBJ1-5; TRBD1 aligns across 9 bases. V shed 1 base, J shed 7 bases, and the junction held 5 bases outside the gene matches. The CDR3 is made up of 15 amino acids. Germline assignment: CDR1 LNHNV and CDR2 YYDKDF (reference sequence). CDR3 amino acids: CATSRARTGDQPQHF. CDR3 nucleotide sequence: TGTGCCACCAGCAGAGCCAGGACAGGGGACCAGCCCCAGCATTTT.

The chain joins TRBV10-2 to TRBJ2-7; maybe TRBD2 (6 bases). CDR1 is WSHSY, CDR2 SAAADI, per germline. The CDR3 has 16 amino acids. V lost 0 bases and J 0 bases, leaving 12 bases between the germline ends. Here the CDR3 reads CASSESGGASSYEQYF. The CDR3 DNA follows: TGCGCCAGCAGTGAGTCCGGAGGGGCTAGCTCCTACGAGCAGTACTTC.

The chain joins TRBV7-3 to TRBJ1-6; D remains unclear. Germline CDR1 and CDR2: SGHTA and FQGTGA. V was pared by 5 bases and J by 9 bases, with 14 bases between. The CDR3 contains 14 residues. CDR3 sequence: CASSLKAGGSPLHF. DNA of the CDR3: TGTGCCAGCAGCCTTAAGGCGGGCGGTTCACCCCTCCACTTT. The full variable domain, with the rest looked up from reference TRBV7-3 and TRBJ1-6, is GAGVSQTPSNKVTEKGKYVELRCDPISGHTALYWYRQSLGQGPEFLIYFQGTGAADDSGLPNDRFFAVRPEGSVSTLKIQRTERGDSAVYLCASSLKAGGSPLHFGNGTRLTVT.

The V gene is TRBV2, the J gene TRBJ2-5, with TRBD2 matching 7 bases. The CDR3 is made up of 15 amino acids. V shed 4 bases and J 1 base; nucleotides not matched to a gene: 6. The germline gives CDR1 SNHLY, CDR2 FYNNEI. The CDR3 DNA follows: TGTGCCAGCAGTGTTGCGGGGGTAACCCAAGAGACCCAGTACTTC. This sequence encodes CASSVAGVTQETQYF.

The rearrangement joins TRBV4-3 to TRBJ2-1; D uncertain. CDR1 and CDR2 from the germline V gene are LGHNA and YSLEER. The CDR3 length is 13 residues. V lost 2 bases and J 5 bases, leaving 7 bases between the germline ends. CDR3: CASSQRRDNEQFF. CDR3 sequence (DNA): TGCGCCAGCAGCCAACGTCGGGACAATGAGCAGTTCTTC.

V is TRBV10-2 and J is TRBJ2-7; 12 nucleotides line up with TRBD1. Germline assignment: CDR1 WSHSY and CDR2 SAAADI. The CDR3 runs 16 residues. Unmatched junction bases numbered 9, after V lost 4 bases and J lost 5 bases. This CDR3 is CASSGNTGTGGNEQYF. CDR3 DNA: TGCGCCAGCAGTGGAAACACCGGGACAGGGGGCAACGAGCAGTACTTC.

This clone was picked up one time. The chain links TRBV18 to TRBJ1-3; D is possibly TRBD1 (5 bases). V was cut by 2 bases and J by 8 bases, with 22 bases left in between. The CDR3 sequence is 17 residues long. Germline CDR1 and CDR2: KGHSH and LQKENI. The DNA of the CDR3 is TGTGCCAGCTCACCAGCGGGGCCCGCTAAAAGCACGGACACCATATATTTT. It yields the protein CASSPAGPAKSTDTIYF.

The CDR3 region is CASSEAGGTGITEAFF. The CDR3 nucleotides read TGTGCCAGCAGTGAAGCCGGCGGGACAGGGATCACTGAAGCTTTCTTT. The chain recombines TRBV2 with TRBJ1-1, with TRBD1 identical over 9 bases. CDR3 length: 16 amino acids. V lost 0 bases to trimming and J lost 4 bases; unmatched junction nucleotides: 6. Germline loops: CDR1 SNHLY, CDR2 FYNNEI.

This chain uses TRBV5-1 with TRBJ1-2; 8 bases are shared with TRBD1. With 4 bases clipped from V and 4 bases from J, the junction kept 12 bases outside the gene matches. Germline CDR1 reads SGHRS; CDR2 reads YFSETQ. There are 16 residues in the CDR3. The CDR3 loop is CASSDLSGGAVYGYTF. The CDR3 nucleotides are TGCGCCAGCAGCGACCTATCAGGGGGCGCAGTCTATGGCTACACCTTC.

The chain recombines TRBV4-3 with TRBJ2-2; D possibly corresponds to TRBD2 (6 bases). The V end lost 1 base, the J end lost 3 bases, and 12 bases lay between the germline ends. Germline values: CDR1 LGHNA, CDR2 YSLEER. This CDR3 comprises 16 residues. The CDR3: CASSQVGTYHTGELFF. CDR3 bases: TGCGCCAGCAGCCAAGTGGGGACTTACCACACCGGGGAGCTGTTTTTT.

V is TRBV12-3 or TRBV12-4 and J is TRBJ1-1; D unclear. V shed 7 bases and J shed 12 bases, with 15 bases lying between them. The CDR3 is made up of 11 amino acids. The CDR3 sequence: CASMLGPRTFF. CDR3 coding DNA: TGTGCCAGCATGCTGGGCCCTCGGACTTTCTTT.

The gene calls are TRBV29-1 and TRBJ1-3, with a possible D match to TRBD1 (6 bases). Germline CDR1 and CDR2: SQVTM and ANQGSEA. V lost 7 bases and J 4 bases, leaving 11 bases between the germline ends. The CDR3 extends over 12 amino acids. The CDR3 bases are TGCAGCGCGCAGGGGCTCGGAAACACCATATATTTT. Its protein is CSAQGLGNTIYF.

The chain has TRBV12-3 or TRBV12-4 and TRBJ1-2; 9 bases match TRBD1. V shed 6 bases and J 5 bases; nucleotides not matched to a gene: 4. This CDR3 region has 13 residues. The CDR3 loop reads CASRLGQGYGYTF. Written as DNA, the CDR3 is TGTGCCAGCAGACTGGGACAGGGATATGGCTACACCTTC.

The V gene is TRBV28, the J gene TRBJ2-5, with D unclear. V lost 3 bases and J lost 5, with 4 bases in between. CDR3 length equals 11 residues. The V gene's germline CDR1 is MDHEN and CDR2 SYDVKM. CDR3 residues: CASSLRETQYF. The CDR3 DNA is TGTGCCAGCAGTTTGAGGGAGACCCAGTACTTC.

The gene calls are TRBV11-2 and TRBJ2-7; 7 bases are shared with TRBD1. The V and J ends lost 5 bases and 7 bases, in that order; junction bases with no gene match: 11. The CDR3 runs to 14 residues. Per the germline V gene, CDR1 is SGHAT and CDR2 is FQNNGV. The CDR3 region has the DNA TGTGCCAGCAGCCCCCGGGACAGTCCTTTGGAGCAGTACTTC. This encodes CASSPRDSPLEQYF.

The gene calls are TRBV3-1 (or the pseudogene TRBV3-2) and TRBJ2-1; 8 bases match TRBD2. CDR1 and CDR2 from the germline V gene are LGHDT and YNNKEL (reference sequence). The CDR3 has 16 residues. Losses at the gene ends were 4 bases for V and 4 bases for J; bases not matched to a gene: 9. Here the CDR3 DNA reads TGTGCCAGCAGCCGTCGGGGGGGTGGGCTATACAATGAGCAGTTCTTC. It yields the protein CASSRRGGGLYNEQFF.

The CDR3 protein is CASSLGDRGIGEAFF. CDR3 nucleotides: TGCGCCAGCAGCTTGGGGGACAGGGGGATCGGTGAAGCTTTCTTT. The rearrangement joins TRBV5-1 to TRBJ1-1; TRBD1 matches 11 bases. Germline assignment: CDR1 SGHRS and CDR2 YFSETQ. The CDR3 has 15 residues. Trimming removed 0 bases from V and 7 bases from J; junction bases left unmatched: 5.

The chain carries TRBV19 and TRBJ2-1; 8 bases fit TRBD1. Per the germline V gene, CDR1 is LNHDA and CDR2 is SQIVND (reference sequence). V was clipped by 0 bases and J by 3 bases; unmatched bases: 1. The CDR3 runs to 15 residues. The CDR3 region is CASSIEDRDYNEQFF. CDR3 bases: TGTGCCAGTAGTATAGAGGACAGGGACTACAATGAGCAGTTCTTC.

Points on this clone: This sample also contains other DNA sequences that code for the same CDR3. The chain combines TRBV9 with TRBJ1-1; no reliable D call. CDR3 length: 14 residues. V lost 0 bases to trimming and J lost 1 base, with 7 bases between them. Looked up from germline, CDR1 is SGDLS and CDR2 is YYNGEE. CDR3 nucleotides: TGTGCCAGCAGCGTAGCTCCGGGGAACACTGAAGCTTTCTTT. Translated, it gives CASSVAPGNTEAFF.

The chain uses TRBV5-1 and TRBJ1-4, with D possibly being TRBD1 (6 bases). The CDR3 is 15 residues long. The V end was cut by 0 bases, the J end by 7 bases, with 13 bases between. Germline V CDR1 and CDR2: SGHRS, YFSETQ. This CDR3 reads CASSLESQGSEKLFF. The CDR3 DNA sequence: TGCGCCAGCAGCTTGGAATCCCAGGGGAGTGAAAAACTGTTTTTT.

This chain links TRBV6-5 with TRBJ1-2; 7 positions match TRBD1. V trimming: 0 bases; J trimming: 4 bases; junction bases outside the gene matches: 5. This CDR3 is built from 15 residues. Per the germline V gene, CDR1 is MNHEY and CDR2 is SVGAGI. In DNA, the CDR3 is TGTGCCAGCAGTTACTCGACAGGGAGGAGCTATGGCTACACCTTC. This codes for CASSYSTGRSYGYTF.

This clone was seen once. V gene TRBV10-1 combines with J gene TRBJ1-1, with a tentative D call TRBD1 (6 bases). The germline CDR1 and CDR2 sequences are WNHNN and SYGVQD (reference sequence). The V gene lost 6 bases and the J gene lost 5 bases, with 16 bases spanning the gap. CDR3 length: 14 residues. CDR3 in DNA: TGCGCCAGCAGCCAACAGGGAAGGGGTACTGAAGCTTTCTTT. It is translated as CASSQQGRGTEAFF.

The chain is built from TRBV12-3 or TRBV12-4 and TRBJ1-1, with 7 bases matching TRBD1. The CDR3 is 13 residues long. J gave up 2 bases and V 8 bases, and 5 bases lay outside the gene matches. CDR3 loop: CASARTGNTEAFF. CDR3 nucleotide sequence: TGTGCCAGCGCCCGGACAGGTAACACTGAAGCTTTCTTT.

Notes on this clone: At one of its ends the junction is not consistent with the germline gene, which may arise from a read error. The gene calls are TRBV25-1 and TRBJ2-5; D may be TRBD2 (6 bases). Germline values: CDR1 MGHDK, CDR2 SYGVNS. The CDR3 consists of 13 residues. The CDR3 nucleotides read TGTGCCAGCAGCGAATTGGGGGGAGAGACCCAGTACTTC. Protein: CASSELGGETQYF.

The rearrangement joins TRBV4-1 to TRBJ1-2, with unresolved D. Trimming took 0 bases from V and 4 from J, leaving 9 bases between them. Per the germline V gene, CDR1 is MGHRA and CDR2 is YSYEKL. The CDR3 has 14 amino acids. The chain's CDR3 is CASSQDLGSYGYTF. In nucleotides, the CDR3 is TGCGCCAGCAGCCAAGATCTCGGGAGCTATGGCTACACCTTC.